The present TCR beta chain was sequenced within a study of identical twins. Study results and caveats: There were fewer insertions in abundant cord blood beta clonotypes, but memory repertoires showed no such pattern. Conclusions were based on cross-sectional statistical analysis, without following the same donors.

This clonotype has just a few counts. Its antigen remains unidentified. Through template switching, a universal primer site was introduced, and the cDNA contained unique molecular identifiers. TCRdb analysed the 5' RACE reads with MiXCR anew, one entry per CDR3 protein. The sample carries some 600,000 distinct CDR3 sequences, about 7.6% recorded once. Per germline, CDR1 LNHDA and CDR2 SQIVND (reference sequence). This CDR3 has 18 residues. V shed 3 bases, J shed 7 bases, and the junction held 17 bases outside the gene matches. This sample also appeared in a second study, on yellow fever vaccine responses in identical twins. From that second work: Vaccine-induced T cell responses in twins were reportedly observed to appear partly convergent, partly personalized.

Source material: PBMCs. The chain joins TRBV19 to TRBJ2-7; 11 nucleotides line up with TRBD2. The receptor comes from a young woman in good health. As DNA, the CDR3 is TGTGCCAGTAGTATCGAGGGGCCACTAGCGGGAGTCCTGAGGGAGCAGTACTTC. Translation: CASSIEGPLAGVLREQYF.